These 28 T cell receptor beta chains were sequenced from one sample in a study of T cells in Graves' hyperthyroidism and ophthalmopathy. Template material for amplifying TCR beta CDR3 regions consisted of RNA transcripts. A set of HTBI primers served as the primers for a first-round RT-PCR of the TCR CDR3. TCRdb re-called the multiplex PCR reads through MiXCR, storing one row per CDR3 protein. The table records hundreds of thousands of distinct CDR3 sequences, about 14% of them present only once. The sample comprised blood. These receptors were taken from a woman aged 50 to 60 with Graves' ophthalmopathy.

This clonotype was recorded a few times. A junction boundary mismatches the germline segment, possibly from a read error. V is TRBV13 and J is TRBJ2-3; 7 nucleotides match TRBD2. The germline V gene encodes CDR1 PRHDT and CDR2 FYEKMQ (reference sequence). The CDR3 length is 15 residues. The CDR3 region is CASSSGGRGTDTQCF. The CDR3 region has the DNA TGTGCCAGCAGCTCGGGAGGACGGGGCACAGATACGCAGTGTTTT.

The rearrangement joins TRBV10-1 to TRBJ2-7, with 7 bases matching TRBD1. In germline, CDR1 is WNHNN, CDR2 SYGVQD (reference sequence). Trimming cost V 10 bases and J 3 bases; bases outside gene matches: 3. The CDR3 runs to 11 residues. CDR3 protein: CAKRDSYEQYF. The CDR3 DNA reads TGCGCCAAGAGGGACAGCTACGAGCAGTACTTC.

The chain recombines TRBV7-2 with TRBJ1-2, with 12 bases identical to TRBD1. With 4 bases clipped from V and 3 bases from J, the junction kept 6 bases outside the gene matches. The germline V gene has CDR1 SGHTA and CDR2 FQGNSA. This CDR3 has 16 amino acids. This CDR3 is CASSSQGQGADYGYTF. The CDR3 DNA is TGTGCCAGCAGCTCGCAGGGACAGGGGGCGGACTATGGCTACACCTTC.

The table lists this clonotype with many counts. The chain combines TRBV20-1 with TRBJ2-1, with 7 bases identical to TRBD2. CDR3 size: 14 residues. Germline V gene sequence: CDR1 DFQATT, CDR2 SNEGSKA (reference sequence). Losses at the gene ends were 3 bases for V and 8 bases for J; bases not matched to a gene: 10. CDR3 sequence (DNA): TGCAGTGCTAGGGAGGGAGGGCCTATGGATGAGCAGTTCTTC. Residues: CSAREGGPMDEQFF.

This clonotype was counted ten times or more. CDR3 amino acids: CAWTRLTSGRADEQYF. In nucleotides, the CDR3 is TGTGCCTGGACCCGATTAACTAGCGGGAGGGCCGACGAGCAGTACTTC. V usage is TRBV30 and J usage is TRBJ2-7; TRBD2 agrees at 13 bases. Germline CDR1 GTSNPN, CDR2 SVGIG (reference sequence). The ends lost 4 bases at V and 5 bases at J; junction bases unmatched: 11. This CDR3 is built from 16 residues.

This clonotype occurred many times. The J gene is TRBJ2-1, the V gene TRBV7-3, with D possibly called TRBD1 or TRBD2 (6 bases each). Germline CDR1 is SGHTA and CDR2 is FQGTGA. Deletions cut 1 base from V and 10 bases from J, with 20 bases between. This CDR3 has 16 amino acids. The CDR3 DNA reads TGTGCCAGCAGCTTAATGTTGCGCGGGGCAAGGGGGGAGCAGTTCTTC. Translated, it gives CASSLMLRGARGEQFF.

The chain combines TRBV7-9 with TRBJ2-5; D ambiguous. V was clipped by 6 bases and J by 5 bases, with 10 bases between them. The CDR3 is made up of 12 amino acids. From germline, CDR1 is SEHNR and CDR2 FQNEAQ (reference sequence). CDR3 coding DNA: TGTGCCAGCAGGAAGGGTGGTGAGACCCAGTACTTC. Encoded protein: CASRKGGETQYF.

The chain recombines TRBV12-3 or TRBV12-4 with TRBJ2-3; 13 bases align to TRBD2. The V and J ends lost 2 bases and 0 bases, in that order; junction bases with no gene match: 17. This CDR3 region has 22 residues. The CDR3 nucleotides read TGTGCCAGCAGTTTATCGCTTATGCGACTAGCGGGAGGAGGTACTAGCACAGATACGCAGTATTTT. It yields the protein CASSLSLMRLAGGGTSTDTQYF.

J is TRBJ2-1 and V is TRBV14; 9 positions match TRBD2. V shed 8 bases and J 9 bases; nucleotides not matched to a gene: 8. This CDR3 has 13 amino acids. Germline V gene sequence: CDR1 SGHDN, CDR2 FVKESK. As DNA, the CDR3 is TGTGCCAGCCGAATTAGCGGGAGTACTGAGCAGTTCTTC. It is translated as CASRISGSTEQFF.

Many counts were recorded for this clonotype. The V and J genes are TRBV29-1 and TRBJ2-3; perhaps TRBD2 as D (6 bases). Trimming cost V 6 bases and J 9 bases, with 13 bases left between them. Germline V CDR1 and CDR2: SQVTM, ANQGSEA. The CDR3 runs 11 residues. This CDR3 reads CSVRLGETQYF. The DNA for the CDR3 is TGCAGCGTAAGACTAGGGGAAACGCAGTATTTT.

This clonotype came up many times. This chain uses TRBV20-1 with TRBJ2-7, with D perhaps TRBD1 (5 bases). This CDR3 has 15 amino acids. V shed 1 base and J shed 1 base, with 14 bases lying between them. Germline CDR1 DFQATT, CDR2 SNEGSKA (reference sequence). The CDR3 DNA follows: TGCAGTGCTAGAGGCAGTTCGGACAATTCCTACGAGCAGTACTTC. As protein: CSARGSSDNSYEQYF.

At least ten counts were recorded for this clonotype. CDR3 nucleotide sequence: TGTGCCAGCAGACTCCCAGGGGGAGTTGACACCGGGGAGCTGTTTTTT. Translated, it gives CASRLPGGVDTGELFF. This chain connects TRBV28 to TRBJ2-2, with 7 bases lining up with TRBD1. The germline gives CDR1 MDHEN, CDR2 SYDVKM. Unmatched junction bases numbered 10, after V lost 6 bases and J lost 3 bases. The CDR3 length is 16 residues.

This clonotype was recorded at least ten times. The rearrangement links TRBV3-1 to TRBJ2-7; D unresolved. The V end was cut by 0 bases, the J end by 3 bases, with 9 bases between. The CDR3 is 14 residues long. From germline, CDR1 is LGHDT and CDR2 YNNKEL (reference sequence). The CDR3 coding sequence is TGTGCCAGCAGCCAAGATCGGAAGTTCTACGAGCAGTACTTC. This codes for CASSQDRKFYEQYF.

This clonotype has a count of ten or more. The chain uses TRBV29-1 and TRBJ2-5; D is undetermined. This CDR3 region has 13 residues. Looked up from germline, CDR1 is SQVTM and CDR2 is ANQGSEA. V was trimmed by 5 bases and J by 4 bases, leaving 14 bases between them. CDR3 region: CSVRGLLGETQYF. In nucleotides, the CDR3 is TGCAGCGTTCGAGGCCTGCTCGGAGAGACCCAGTACTTC.

This clonotype has at least ten counts. This chain connects TRBV18 to TRBJ1-3; D is ambiguous. CDR1 and CDR2 (germline): KGHSH, LQKENI. The CDR3 is 17 residues long. Trimming shortened V by 0 bases and J by 2 bases, and 14 bases separated the two germline ends. CDR3 loop: CASSPPGVRVPGNTIYF. Written as DNA, the CDR3 is TGTGCCAGCTCACCACCGGGCGTGAGGGTCCCTGGAAACACCATATATTTT.

The chain carries TRBV6-2 or TRBV6-3 and TRBJ2-1, with 7 bases identical to TRBD2. The J segment lost 4 bases and the V segment lost 6 bases, leaving 12 bases of the junction unmatched. This CDR3 comprises 16 residues. CDR1 is MNHEY, CDR2 SVGEGT, per germline. The CDR3 spells CASRQGALAAYNEQFF. For the CDR3, the DNA is TGTGCCAGCAGGCAAGGTGCCCTAGCGGCTTACAATGAGCAGTTCTTC.

This clonotype was seen many times. The chain links TRBV28 to TRBJ1-6, with 9 bases identical to TRBD1. Trimming took 2 bases from V and 10 from J; bases not matched to a gene: 9. Looked up from germline, CDR1 is MDHEN and CDR2 is SYDVKM. The CDR3 sequence is 16 residues long. CDR3 in DNA: TGTGCCAGCAGTTTAGGTGCGACAGGGGGACTATCACCCCTCCACTTT. The encoded protein is CASSLGATGGLSPLHF.

The genes are TRBV29-1 and TRBJ1-4; 8 bases line up with TRBD1. V trimming: 5 bases; J trimming: 5 bases; junction bases outside the gene matches: 7. The germline gives CDR1 SQVTM, CDR2 ANQGSEA. The CDR3 spans 14 residues. The CDR3, as DNA: TGCAGCGTTATTGGACAGGGATGGAATGAAAAACTGTTTTTT. Protein: CSVIGQGWNEKLFF.

This clonotype was counted ten times or more. The chain couples TRBV5-1 to TRBJ2-2; the D is unclear. The V end lost 0 bases, the J end lost 0 bases, and 12 bases lay between the germline ends. The CDR3 extends over 17 amino acids. Germline CDR1 reads SGHRS; CDR2 reads YFSETQ. Here the CDR3 reads CASSLGLQPTNTGELFF. The CDR3 coding sequence is TGCGCCAGCAGCTTGGGTTTACAGCCAACGAACACCGGGGAGCTGTTTTTT.

This clonotype came up many times. Written as DNA, the CDR3 is TGTGCCAGCAGTGGAAGGGGTTTTCAGCCCCAGCATTTT. Its protein product is CASSGRGFQPQHF. The chain carries TRBV28 and TRBJ1-5; D possibly corresponds to TRBD1 (5 bases). The CDR3 has 13 residues. Germline CDR1 is MDHEN and CDR2 is SYDVKM. With 5 bases removed from V and 6 bases from J, the gap between germline ends came to 11 bases.

This clonotype was seen ten or more times. This rearrangement joins TRBV28 to TRBJ2-7, with D maybe TRBD2 (5 bases). Trimming took 11 bases from V and 3 from J, leaving 20 bases between them. This CDR3 spans 14 amino acids. The germline CDR1 and CDR2 sequences are MDHEN and SYDVKM. For the CDR3, the DNA is TGTGCCGTAAACGGACTGGCAGAGAACTACGAGCAGTACTTC. This encodes CAVNGLAENYEQYF.

This clonotype was detected ten times or more. This chain connects TRBV7-8 to TRBJ2-5; D remains ambiguous. This CDR3 has 13 amino acids. CDR1 and CDR2 (germline): SGHVS, FQNEAQ. Trimming removed 7 bases at V and 4 bases at J, with 13 bases between. CDR3 sequence (DNA): TGTGCCAGCAACCTCATCCCGGGAGAGACCCAGTACTTC. This codes for CASNLIPGETQYF. The entire variable domain, with the rest obtained from reference TRBV7-8 and TRBJ2-5, is as follows: GAGVSQSPRYKVAKRGQDVALRCDPISGHVSLFWYQQALGQGPEFLTYFQNEAQLDKSGLPSDRFFAERPEGSVSTLKIQRTQQEDSAVYLCASNLIPGETQYFGPGTRLLVL.

This clonotype was observed at least ten times. The chain combines TRBV20-1 with TRBJ2-5; D tentatively fits TRBD1 or TRBD2 (5 bases each). From germline, CDR1 is DFQATT and CDR2 SNEGSKA (reference sequence). This CDR3 spans 14 amino acids. The germline V and J ends were trimmed by 3 bases and 7 bases, with 18 bases remaining between them. DNA of the CDR3: TGCAGTGCTAGCCTAGGGACCCCGAGTGCGACCCAGTACTTC. Residues: CSASLGTPSATQYF.

The chain uses TRBV27 and TRBJ2-1; tentative D call: TRBD1 (5 bases). The CDR3 is made up of 18 amino acids. V was shortened by 3 bases and J by 8 bases, with 26 bases between the two germline ends. The germline V gene has CDR1 MNHEY and CDR2 SMNVEV (reference sequence). In DNA form, the CDR3 reads TGTGCCAGCAGTTTCATTCGGGCAGGGCCCAAGGCGATGGATGAGCAGTTCTTC. This codes for CASSFIRAGPKAMDEQFF.

The chain couples TRBV6-1 to TRBJ2-5; no clear D gene. Germline V CDR1 and CDR2: MNHNS, SASEGT. With 3 bases removed from V and 1 base from J, the gap between germline ends came to 6 bases. The CDR3 totals 13 residues. The CDR3 region has the DNA TGTGCCAGCAGTGAGTTGACCCAAGAGACCCAGTACTTC. This encodes CASSELTQETQYF.

This clonotype was counted ten times or more. The V and J genes are TRBV30 and TRBJ2-7; unclear D gene. The V and J ends lost 2 bases and 0 bases respectively, with 11 bases between them. CDR3 length: 14 residues. The V gene's germline CDR1 is GTSNPN and CDR2 SVGIG (reference sequence). CDR3 in amino acids: CAWSRSGSSYEQYF. The CDR3 bases are TGTGCCTGGAGTAGGTCGGGCAGCTCCTACGAGCAGTACTTC.

This clonotype was detected ten times or more. The chain employs TRBV12-3 or TRBV12-4 and TRBJ2-3, with D possibly TRBD1 on 6 matching bases. Trimming cost V 6 bases and J 2 bases, with 15 bases left between them. The CDR3 consists of 15 residues. The DNA of the CDR3 is TGTGCCAGCAGCCTTCCTAACAGGGCCACAGATACGCAGTATTTT. It is translated as CASSLPNRATDTQYF.

This clonotype was seen repeatedly, ten times or more. This chain joins TRBV5-1 and TRBJ1-6, with 7 bases that match TRBD1. This CDR3 has 14 amino acids. Germline V gene data show CDR1 as SGHRS and CDR2 as YFSETQ. Trimming cost V 3 bases and J 8 bases; bases outside gene matches: 5. The CDR3 reads CASSSTGNDSPLHF. Here the CDR3 DNA reads TGCGCCAGCAGCTCGACAGGGAATGATTCACCCCTCCACTTT.